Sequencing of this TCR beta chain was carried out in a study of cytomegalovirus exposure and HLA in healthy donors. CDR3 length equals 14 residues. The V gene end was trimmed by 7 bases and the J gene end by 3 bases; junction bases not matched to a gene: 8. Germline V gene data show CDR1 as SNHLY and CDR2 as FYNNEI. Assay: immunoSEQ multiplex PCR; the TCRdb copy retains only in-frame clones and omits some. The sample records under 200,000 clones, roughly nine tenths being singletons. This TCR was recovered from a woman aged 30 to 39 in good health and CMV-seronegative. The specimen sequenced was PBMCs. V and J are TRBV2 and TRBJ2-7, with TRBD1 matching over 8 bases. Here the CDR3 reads CASTARTGLYEQYF. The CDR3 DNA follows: TGTGCCAGCACGGCAAGGACAGGGCTCTACGAGCAGTACTTC.